Below, 27 T cell receptor beta chains from the same sample are listed, as sequenced in a study of PD-1 and CTLA-4 blockade in melanoma. Sequencing was performed with immunoSEQ multiplex PCR; in TCRdb, only in-frame clones are kept and a portion is missing. The sample shows roughly 21,000 clones, about 91% of them seen only once. Sequencing was performed on CD8+ T cells from peripheral blood, taken before anti-PD-1 treatment. The receptors were gathered from a human donor with melanoma.

V usage is TRBV19 and J usage is TRBJ1-4, with 9 bases identical to TRBD1. Trimming removed 7 bases from V and 6 bases from J; junction bases left unmatched: 9. Germline values: CDR1 LNHDA, CDR2 SQIVND (reference sequence). This CDR3 contains 15 residues. CDR3 protein: CASTARDRADEKLFF. Here the CDR3 DNA reads TGTGCCAGTACCGCCAGGGACAGGGCGGATGAAAAACTGTTTTTT. Combining the CDR3 with reference TRBV19 and TRBJ1-4 gives the whole variable domain DGGITQSPKYLFRKEGQNVTLSCEQNLNHDAMYWYRQDPGQGLRLIYYSQIVNDFQKGDIAEGYSVSREKKESFPLTVTSAQKNPTAFYLCASTARDRADEKLFFGSGTQLSVL.

V gene TRBV27 combines with J gene TRBJ2-1; 9 nucleotides agree with TRBD2. Unmatched junction bases numbered 7, after V lost 6 bases and J lost 4 bases. Germline V CDR1 and CDR2: MNHEY, SMNVEV (reference sequence). The CDR3 covers 15 residues. The DNA of the CDR3 is TGTGCCAGCAGCCTTACTAGCGGGTCTTACAATGAGCAGTTCTTC. This gives the protein CASSLTSGSYNEQFF.

This clone was picked up a small number of times. The genes are TRBV9 and TRBJ2-3, with 7 bases aligning to TRBD2. Per germline, CDR1 SGDLS and CDR2 YYNGEE. The ends lost 4 bases at V and 0 bases at J; junction bases unmatched: 8. The CDR3 runs to 16 residues. CDR3 amino acids: CASSYLSGDSTDTQYF. CDR3 nucleotide sequence: TGTGCCAGCAGCTACCTGAGCGGGGATAGCACAGATACGCAGTATTTT.

This clone was recorded once. The rearrangement uses TRBV5-6 and TRBJ1-6; D gene unclear. The V and J ends lost 0 bases and 7 bases respectively, with 20 bases between them. Germline V CDR1 and CDR2: SGHDT, YYEEEE. CDR3 length: 18 amino acids. The chain's CDR3 is CASSLEVIGLLGNSPLHF. The CDR3 bases are TGTGCCAGCAGCTTGGAGGTGATAGGGTTGTTGGGGAATTCACCCCTCCACTTT. The whole variable domain, filled in from reference TRBV5-6 and TRBJ1-6, reads DAGVTQSPTHLIKTRGQQVTLRCSPKSGHDTVSWYQQALGQGPQFIFQYYEEEERQRGNFPDRFSGHQFPNYSSELNVNALLLGDSALYLCASSLEVIGLLGNSPLHFGNGTRLTVT.

V is TRBV30 and J is TRBJ2-7; D tentatively fits TRBD1 or TRBD2 (5 bases each). Germline assignment: CDR1 GTSNPN and CDR2 SVGIG (reference sequence). The CDR3 covers 15 residues. Trimming cost V 4 bases and J 4 bases, with 20 bases left between them. The CDR3 DNA reads as TGTGCCTGGATCTCGGCCGGGACCGCCCAGTACGAGCAGTACTTC. Amino acids: CAWISAGTAQYEQYF. The full variable domain, in which reference TRBV30 and TRBJ2-7 provide the parts outside the CDR3, is SQTIHQWPATLVQPVGSPLSLECTVEGTSNPNLYWYRQAAGRGLQLLFYSVGIGQISSEVPQNLSASRPQDRQFILSSKKLLLSDSGFYLCAWISAGTAQYEQYFGPGTRLTVT.

This clone was counted only a few times. This chain connects TRBV4-1 to TRBJ1-2; 10 bases align to TRBD1. Germline CDR1 is MGHRA and CDR2 is YSYEKL. The CDR3 totals 16 residues. J gave up 4 bases and V 6 bases, and 11 bases lay outside the gene matches. This CDR3 is CASSPGTGDYGYGYTF. The CDR3 nucleotides read TGCGCCAGCAGTCCCGGGACAGGGGATTATGGCTATGGCTACACCTTC.

Only a few counts were recorded for this clone. This chain joins TRBV10-3 and TRBJ1-2; 8 bases fit TRBD1. The CDR3 has 16 residues. Trimming cost V 8 bases and J 1 base; bases outside gene matches: 12. CDR1 ENHRY and CDR2 SYGVKD come from the germline V gene. CDR3 in amino acids: CAIDSSDRDFNYGYTF. In DNA, the CDR3 is TGTGCCATCGATTCCTCGGACAGGGACTTTAACTATGGCTACACCTTC.

The CDR3 DNA reads as TGTGCCAGCAGCATATCAGGGAACACTGAAGCTTTCTTT. This encodes CASSISGNTEAFF. This chain connects TRBV11-1 to TRBJ1-1; no definite D call. CDR1 is SGHAT, CDR2 FQDESV, per germline (reference sequence). Trimming pared 5 bases from V and 1 base from J, leaving 8 bases between. The CDR3 consists of 13 residues.

The V gene is TRBV27, the J gene TRBJ2-1; D is possibly TRBD1 (6 bases). Trimming took 5 bases from V and 6 from J, leaving 17 bases between them. This CDR3 spans 15 amino acids. CDR1 MNHEY and CDR2 SMNVEV come from the germline V gene (reference sequence). The CDR3 sequence is CASSQYQTGSNEQFF. The CDR3 bases are TGTGCCAGCAGTCAGTATCAGACAGGATCCAATGAGCAGTTCTTC.

The chain uses TRBV7-2 and TRBJ2-2; D is uncertain. V lost 4 bases and J 0 bases, leaving 3 bases between the germline ends. CDR3 length: 13 residues. Germline lookup yields CDR1 SGHTA and CDR2 FQGNSA. The CDR3: CASSSANTGELFF. In DNA, the CDR3 is TGTGCCAGCAGCTCCGCGAACACCGGGGAGCTGTTTTTT.

The CDR3 spells CASSQESSGGLPSNPGELFF. CDR3 coding DNA: TGTGCCAGCAGCCAAGAGTCCAGCGGGGGGCTTCCCTCCAACCCCGGGGAGCTGTTTTTT. The genes are TRBV3-1 (or the pseudogene TRBV3-2) and TRBJ2-2; 9 bases map to TRBD2. CDR1 and CDR2 from the germline V gene are LGHDT and YNNKEL (reference sequence). Unmatched junction bases numbered 17, after V lost 0 bases and J lost 6 bases. CDR3 length: 20 residues.

The rearrangement uses TRBV30 and TRBJ1-2; D gene uncertain. Germline V lookup: CDR1 GTSNPN, CDR2 SVGIG (reference sequence). The CDR3 has 12 residues. The V end was cut by 3 bases, the J end by 4 bases, with 9 bases between. CDR3 protein: CAWRRSGYGYTF. For the CDR3, the DNA is TGTGCCTGGAGGCGTTCTGGCTATGGCTACACCTTC. The complete variable domain, with remaining parts taken from reference TRBV30 and TRBJ1-2, reads SQTIHQWPATLVQPVGSPLSLECTVEGTSNPNLYWYRQAAGRGLQLLFYSVGIGQISSEVPQNLSASRPQDRQFILSSKKLLLSDSGFYLCAWRRSGYGYTFGSGTRLTVV.

V usage is TRBV2 and J usage is TRBJ2-2, with D hard to call. Looked up from germline, CDR1 is SNHLY and CDR2 is FYNNEI. CDR3 length: 11 amino acids. The germline V and J ends were trimmed by 4 bases and 6 bases, with 3 bases remaining between them. The CDR3 region is CASSGAGELFF. The CDR3 DNA follows: TGTGCCAGCAGTGGGGCCGGGGAGCTGTTTTTT.

This clone was seen more than once but under ten times. Other DNA sequences in the same sample also yield this CDR3. The V gene is TRBV3-1 (or the pseudogene TRBV3-2), the J gene TRBJ2-7, with 9 bases matching TRBD1. The J segment lost 3 bases and the V segment lost 3 bases, leaving 3 bases of the junction unmatched. The CDR3 runs to 14 residues. Looked up from germline, CDR1 is LGHDT and CDR2 is YNNKEL (reference sequence). The CDR3 bases are TGTGCCAGCAGCCACCGGGACAGGGACTACGAGCAGTACTTC. Translating gives CASSHRDRDYEQYF.

This clone has only a few counts. The chain is built from TRBV7-9 and TRBJ1-1; tentatively, D is TRBD1 (5 bases). This CDR3 has 14 amino acids. CDR1 and CDR2 from the germline V gene are SEHNR and FQNEAQ (reference sequence). The V end was cut by 6 bases, the J end by 4 bases, with 15 bases between. This CDR3 reads CASSSGGEATEAFF. The CDR3 nucleotides read TGTGCCAGCAGTTCGGGGGGTGAGGCCACTGAAGCTTTCTTT.

In its sample, this clone was seen once. The chain combines TRBV28 with TRBJ2-1, with 11 bases identical to TRBD2. The CDR3 has 15 amino acids. Germline CDR1 is MDHEN and CDR2 is SYDVKM. Trimming at V came to 5 bases and at J to 4 bases, leaving 4 bases not matched to a gene. The CDR3 spells CASSPTSGGYNEQFF. In nucleotides, the CDR3 is TGTGCCAGCAGTCCTACTAGCGGGGGTTACAATGAGCAGTTCTTC.

A single count supports this clone. The genes are TRBV28 and TRBJ2-7; 9 bases match TRBD1. CDR1 and CDR2 from the germline V gene are MDHEN and SYDVKM. With V trimmed by 6 bases and J by 3 bases, 12 bases remained unmatched. This CDR3 is built from 16 residues. The CDR3 is CASSLGTGTGFYEQYF. The CDR3 DNA sequence: TGTGCCAGCAGCTTAGGGACCGGGACAGGGTTCTACGAGCAGTACTTC.

CDR3 region: CASSLVGIVPGTAHSPLHF. As DNA, the CDR3 is TGTGCCAGCAGCTTAGTCGGTATAGTCCCCGGGACAGCACATTCACCCCTCCACTTT. The V call is TRBV7-8, the J call TRBJ1-6, with 7 bases that match TRBD1. The germline V gene has CDR1 SGHVS and CDR2 FQNEAQ. J gave up 8 bases and V 1 base, and 17 bases lay outside the gene matches. This CDR3 region has 19 residues.

The chain couples TRBV7-6 to TRBJ1-6; possibly TRBD1 for D (5 bases). V gave up 2 bases and J gave up 8 bases, with 13 bases separating them. This CDR3 has 15 amino acids. The V gene's germline CDR1 is SGHVS and CDR2 FNYEAQ. In DNA form, the CDR3 reads TGTGCCAGCAGCTTATTGGTAGGGGACGATTCACCCCTCCACTTT. This sequence encodes CASSLLVGDDSPLHF.

In nucleotides, the CDR3 is TGTGCCAGCAGTTTCGGAGGGGGTGAGCAGTACTTC. Protein sequence: CASSFGGGEQYF. The chain employs TRBV27 and TRBJ2-7; D is possibly TRBD1 or TRBD2 (6 bases each). Trimming cost V 3 bases and J 7 bases, with 10 bases left between them. Germline V gene lookup returns CDR1 MNHEY and CDR2 SMNVEV (reference sequence). The CDR3 is 12 amino acids.

The rearrangement links TRBV5-8 to TRBJ2-7, with 7 bases aligning to TRBD1. Germline V gives CDR1 SGHTS, CDR2 YDEGEE. The CDR3 has 14 residues. Trimming took 4 bases from V and 2 from J; bases not matched to a gene: 6. CDR3 protein: CASSTRDRTYEQYF. Written as DNA, the CDR3 is TGTGCCAGCAGCACACGGGACAGAACCTACGAGCAGTACTTC.

This clone was observed a handful of times. The J gene is TRBJ2-3, the V gene TRBV25-1; 7 bases are shared with TRBD1. The V segment lost 5 bases and the J segment 0 bases; nucleotides outside the gene matches: 8. Germline CDR1 is MGHDK and CDR2 is SYGVNS. This CDR3 has 16 amino acids. The CDR3 reads CASSPLQGFSTDTQYF. The CDR3 bases are TGTGCCAGCAGTCCACTACAGGGGTTTAGCACAGATACGCAGTATTTT. Variable domain in full (rest from reference TRBV25-1 and TRBJ2-3): EADIYQTPRYLVIGTGKKITLECSQTMGHDKMYWYQQDPGMELHLIHYSYGVNSTEKGDLSSESTVSRIRTEHFPLTLESARPSHTSQYLCASSPLQGFSTDTQYFGPGTRLTVL.

The chain employs TRBV7-3 and TRBJ1-1; the D is unclear. CDR1 is SGHTA, CDR2 FQGTGA, per germline. CDR3 length: 17 amino acids. The V gene lost 1 base and the J gene lost 3 bases, with 18 bases spanning the gap. The CDR3, as DNA: TGTGCCAGCAGCTTAATGCCTCGGCTCGATGGGTACACTGAAGCTTTCTTT. This sequence encodes CASSLMPRLDGYTEAFF.

The V and J genes are TRBV19 and TRBJ2-1; D is unresolved. The CDR3 runs to 13 residues. The V and J ends lost 4 bases and 0 bases respectively, with 4 bases between them. Germline V gives CDR1 LNHDA, CDR2 SQIVND (reference sequence). This CDR3 reads CASSTSSYNEQFF. The CDR3 nucleotides are TGTGCCAGTAGTACCAGCTCCTACAATGAGCAGTTCTTC.

The chain recombines TRBV6-5 with TRBJ1-1; D gene ambiguous. V lost 6 bases, J lost 7 bases, and 12 bases lay in between. The CDR3 spans 12 residues. Per the germline V gene, CDR1 is MNHEY and CDR2 is SVGAGI. CDR3 in amino acids: CASSPDTFEAFF. CDR3 DNA: TGTGCCAGCAGCCCCGACACCTTTGAAGCTTTCTTT.

The chain has TRBV4-2 and TRBJ2-7, with unresolved D. The CDR3 has 15 amino acids. Per germline, CDR1 LGHNA and CDR2 YNFKEQ. Trimming pared 2 bases from V and 0 bases from J, leaving 11 bases between. The CDR3 is CASSQPGTSSYEQYF. CDR3 in DNA: TGTGCCAGCAGCCAACCAGGAACGAGCTCCTACGAGCAGTACTTC.

The gene calls are TRBV13 and TRBJ1-1; the D gene is possibly TRBD1 (5 bases). The CDR3 contains 13 residues. The ends were cut back, 0 bases at V and 4 bases at J, with 6 bases in the middle. Germline V gene sequence: CDR1 PRHDT, CDR2 FYEKMQ (reference sequence). The CDR3 DNA is TGTGCCAGCAGCTTAGGGGGGGTCACTGAAGCTTTCTTT. It codes for CASSLGGVTEAFF.